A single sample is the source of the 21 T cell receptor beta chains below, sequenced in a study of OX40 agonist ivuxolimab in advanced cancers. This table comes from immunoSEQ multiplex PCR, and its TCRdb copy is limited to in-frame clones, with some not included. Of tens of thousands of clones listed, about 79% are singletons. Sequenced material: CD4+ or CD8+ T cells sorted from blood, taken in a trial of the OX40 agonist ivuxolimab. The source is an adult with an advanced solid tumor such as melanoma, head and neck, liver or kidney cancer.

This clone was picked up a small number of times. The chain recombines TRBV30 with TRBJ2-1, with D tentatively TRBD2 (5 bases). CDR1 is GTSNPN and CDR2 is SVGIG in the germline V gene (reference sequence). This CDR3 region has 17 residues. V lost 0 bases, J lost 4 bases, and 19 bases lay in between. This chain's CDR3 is CAWSVGVGTPGYNEQFF. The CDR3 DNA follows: TGTGCCTGGAGTGTGGGAGTCGGCACCCCGGGTTACAATGAGCAGTTCTTC.

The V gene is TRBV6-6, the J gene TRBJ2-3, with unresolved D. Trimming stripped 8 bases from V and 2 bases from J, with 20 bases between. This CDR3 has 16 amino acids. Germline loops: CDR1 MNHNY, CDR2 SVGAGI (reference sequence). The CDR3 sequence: CASSVASRANTDTQYF. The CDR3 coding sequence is TGTGCCAGCTCCGTAGCATCCCGGGCTAACACAGATACGCAGTATTTT.

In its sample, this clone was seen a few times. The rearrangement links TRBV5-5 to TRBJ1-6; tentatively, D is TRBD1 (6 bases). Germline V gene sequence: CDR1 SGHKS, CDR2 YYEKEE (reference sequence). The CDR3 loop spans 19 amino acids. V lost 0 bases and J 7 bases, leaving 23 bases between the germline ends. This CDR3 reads CASSLAAGTPRGGNSPLHF. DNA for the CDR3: TGTGCCAGCAGCTTGGCTGCCGGGACACCCCGCGGGGGCAATTCACCCCTCCACTTT.

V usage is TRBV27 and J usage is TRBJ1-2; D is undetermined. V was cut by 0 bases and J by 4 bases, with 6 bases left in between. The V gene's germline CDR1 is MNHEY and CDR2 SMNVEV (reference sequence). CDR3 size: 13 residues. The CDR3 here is CASSLSVTYGYTF. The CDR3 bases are TGTGCCAGCAGTTTATCGGTCACCTATGGCTACACCTTC.

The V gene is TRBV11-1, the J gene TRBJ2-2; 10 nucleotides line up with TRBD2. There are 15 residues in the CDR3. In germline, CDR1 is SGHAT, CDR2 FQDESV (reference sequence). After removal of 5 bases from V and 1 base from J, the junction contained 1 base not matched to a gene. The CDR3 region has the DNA TGTGCCAGCAGCCGGACTAGCGGGAACACCGGGGAGCTGTTTTTT. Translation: CASSRTSGNTGELFF.

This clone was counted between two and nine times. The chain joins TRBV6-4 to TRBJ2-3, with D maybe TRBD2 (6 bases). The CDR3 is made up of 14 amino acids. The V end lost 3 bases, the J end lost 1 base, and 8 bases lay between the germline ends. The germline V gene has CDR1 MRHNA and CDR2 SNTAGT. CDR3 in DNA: TGTGCCAGCAGTGAGGGACTTGGCACAGATACGCAGTATTTT. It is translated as CASSEGLGTDTQYF.

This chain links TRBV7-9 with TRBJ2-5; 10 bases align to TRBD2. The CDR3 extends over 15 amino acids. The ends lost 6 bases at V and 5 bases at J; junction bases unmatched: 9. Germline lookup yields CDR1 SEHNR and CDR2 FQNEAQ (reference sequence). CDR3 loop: CASRSGTSVGETQYF. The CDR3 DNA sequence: TGTGCCAGCAGGAGCGGGACTAGCGTTGGTGAGACCCAGTACTTC.

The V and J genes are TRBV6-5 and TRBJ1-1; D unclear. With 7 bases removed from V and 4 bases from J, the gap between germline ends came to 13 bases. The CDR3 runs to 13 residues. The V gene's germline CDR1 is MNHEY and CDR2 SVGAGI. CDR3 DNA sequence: TGTGCCAGCAAGATTGGGGTGGCCACTGAAGCTTTCTTT. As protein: CASKIGVATEAFF.

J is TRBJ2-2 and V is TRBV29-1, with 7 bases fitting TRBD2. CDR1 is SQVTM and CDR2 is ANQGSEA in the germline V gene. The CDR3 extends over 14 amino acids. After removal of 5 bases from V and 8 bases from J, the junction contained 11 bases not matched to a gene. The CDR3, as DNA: TGCAGCGTTACGGCGGGAGACGGCACAGGGGAGCTGTTTTTT. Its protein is CSVTAGDGTGELFF.

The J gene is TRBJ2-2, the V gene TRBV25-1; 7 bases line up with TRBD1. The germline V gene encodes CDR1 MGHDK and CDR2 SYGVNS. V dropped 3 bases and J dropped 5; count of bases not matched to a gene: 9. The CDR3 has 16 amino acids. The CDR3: CASSDGVQGITGELFF. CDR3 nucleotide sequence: TGTGCCAGCAGTGATGGGGTACAGGGGATTACCGGGGAGCTGTTTTTT.

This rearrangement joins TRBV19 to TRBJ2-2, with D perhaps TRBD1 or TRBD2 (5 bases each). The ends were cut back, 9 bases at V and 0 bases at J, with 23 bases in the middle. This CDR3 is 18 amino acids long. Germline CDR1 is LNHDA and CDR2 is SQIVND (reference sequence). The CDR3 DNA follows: TGTGCCAGACCTCAAAAGGGGCGTGAGGGGCCGAACACCGGGGAGCTGTTTTTT. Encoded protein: CARPQKGREGPNTGELFF.

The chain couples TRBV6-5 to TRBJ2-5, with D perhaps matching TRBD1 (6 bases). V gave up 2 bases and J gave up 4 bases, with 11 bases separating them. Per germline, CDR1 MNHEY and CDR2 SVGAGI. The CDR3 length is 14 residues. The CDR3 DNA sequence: TGTGCCAGCAGTTACATGGGACAAGGAGAGACCCAGTACTTC. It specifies CASSYMGQGETQYF.

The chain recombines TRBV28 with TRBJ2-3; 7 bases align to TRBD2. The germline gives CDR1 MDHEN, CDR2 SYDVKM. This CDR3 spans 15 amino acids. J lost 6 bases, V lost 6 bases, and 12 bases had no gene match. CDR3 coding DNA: TGTGCCAGCAGCGCGTCTAGCGGAAGGCGGGATACGCAGTATTTT. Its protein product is CASSASSGRRDTQYF. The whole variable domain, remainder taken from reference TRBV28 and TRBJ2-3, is DVKVTQSSRYLVKRTGEKVFLECVQDMDHENMFWYRQDPGLGLRLIYFSYDVKMKEKGDIPEGYSVSREKKERFSLILESASTNQTSMYLCASSASSGRRDTQYFGPGTRLTVL.

The CDR3 DNA is TGTGCCAGCAGTTTGGGAAGGCAGAACTACGAGCAGTACTTC. It specifies CASSLGRQNYEQYF. The V gene is TRBV27, the J gene TRBJ2-7; no clear D gene. Germline CDR1 and CDR2: MNHEY and SMNVEV (reference sequence). The CDR3 runs to 14 residues. The V gene lost 3 bases and the J gene lost 3 bases, with 12 bases spanning the gap.

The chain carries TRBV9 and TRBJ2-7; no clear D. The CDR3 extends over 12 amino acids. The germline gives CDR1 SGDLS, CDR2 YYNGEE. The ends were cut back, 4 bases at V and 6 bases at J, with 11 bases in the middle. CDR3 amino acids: CASSSPLGEQYF. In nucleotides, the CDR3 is TGTGCCAGCAGCTCGCCCTTGGGCGAGCAGTACTTC.

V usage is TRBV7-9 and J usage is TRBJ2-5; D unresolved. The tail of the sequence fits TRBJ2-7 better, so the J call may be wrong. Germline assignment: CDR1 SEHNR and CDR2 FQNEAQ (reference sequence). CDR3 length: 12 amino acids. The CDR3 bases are TGTGCCAGCAGCCCCCCCCAAGACGAGCAGTACTTC. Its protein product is CASSPPQDEQYF.

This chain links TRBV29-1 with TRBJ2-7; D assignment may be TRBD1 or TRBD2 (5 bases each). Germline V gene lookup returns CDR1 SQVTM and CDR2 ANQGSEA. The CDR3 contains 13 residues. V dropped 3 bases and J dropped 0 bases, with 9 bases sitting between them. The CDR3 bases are TGCAGCGTTGACAGGGAGAACTCCTACGAGCAGTACTTC. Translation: CSVDRENSYEQYF.

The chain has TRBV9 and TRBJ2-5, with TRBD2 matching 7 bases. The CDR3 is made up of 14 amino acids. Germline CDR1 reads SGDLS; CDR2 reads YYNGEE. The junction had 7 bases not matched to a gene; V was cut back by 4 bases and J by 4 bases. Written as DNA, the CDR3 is TGTGCCAGCAGCACTCGGGGGGAATTAGAGACCCAGTACTTC. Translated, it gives CASSTRGELETQYF.

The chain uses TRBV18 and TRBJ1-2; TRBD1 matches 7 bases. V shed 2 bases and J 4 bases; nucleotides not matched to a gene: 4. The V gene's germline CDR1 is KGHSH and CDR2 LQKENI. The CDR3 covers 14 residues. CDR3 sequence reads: CASSPDRDSYGYTF. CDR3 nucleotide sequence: TGTGCCAGCTCACCAGACAGGGATAGCTATGGCTACACCTTC.

CDR3 nucleotide sequence: TGTGCCAGCAGCGCCGGTGGGGGGCGGGAGACCCAGTACTTC. It specifies CASSAGGGRETQYF. The rearrangement uses TRBV9 and TRBJ2-5; D tentatively fits TRBD1 or TRBD2 (6 bases each). Germline CDR1 is SGDLS and CDR2 is YYNGEE. The V end was cut by 3 bases, the J end by 5 bases, with 14 bases between. The CDR3 is 14 residues long.

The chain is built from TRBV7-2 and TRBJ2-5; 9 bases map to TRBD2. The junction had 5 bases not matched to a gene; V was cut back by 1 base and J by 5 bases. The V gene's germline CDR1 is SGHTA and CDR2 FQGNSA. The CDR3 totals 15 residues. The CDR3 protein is CASSLGGGAVETQYF. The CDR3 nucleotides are TGTGCCAGCAGCTTAGGCGGGGGGGCCGTGGAGACCCAGTACTTC. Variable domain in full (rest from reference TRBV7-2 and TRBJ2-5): GAGVSQSPSNKVTEKGKDVELRCDPISGHTALYWYRQSLGQGLEFLIYFQGNSAPDKSGLPSDRFSAERTGGSVSTLTIQRTQQEDSAVYLCASSLGGGAVETQYFGPGTRLLVL.